Following are 3 T cell receptor beta chains from one sample sequenced in a study of Ad26.COV2.S vaccination and SARS-CoV-2 variants. The treatment here: approximately 18 received Ad26.COV2.S at low or high dose, single or two shots; about five received placebo; per-sample allocation not given. The samples were gathered on day 63 after the first injection of vaccine or placebo. Repertoires were generated with immunoSEQ multiplex PCR, while TCRdb's copy carries only in-frame clones and drops some. This table holds about 370,000 clones, 75% to 90% found once. Specimen: peripheral blood, collected in a trial of Ad26.COV2.S vaccine versus placebo. The origin of the receptors is a person aged 18-65 years who received the Ad26.COV2.S COVID-19 vaccine or a placebo.

Points on this clone: Other DNA sequences in the sample encode the same CDR3. The CDR3 loop is CASSLGQGGSYEQYF. The CDR3 DNA follows: TGTGCCAGCTCACTGGGACAGGGAGGCTCCTACGAGCAGTACTTC. V gene TRBV18 combines with J gene TRBJ2-7, with TRBD1 identical over 9 bases. The CDR3 sequence is 15 residues long. CDR1 and CDR2 from the germline V gene are KGHSH and LQKENI. V shed 4 bases and J 0 bases; nucleotides not matched to a gene: 4.

The chain has TRBV11-1 and TRBJ2-7; a weak D match, TRBD2 (6 bases). Trimming left V 0 bases short and J 1 base short, with 10 bases between. The CDR3 is 15 residues long. Germline CDR1 and CDR2: SGHAT and FQDESV (reference sequence). CDR3 amino acids: CASSLASGFSYEQYF. In DNA form, the CDR3 reads TGTGCCAGCAGCTTAGCTAGCGGCTTTTCCTACGAGCAGTACTTC.

This clone was observed a single time. The rearrangement uses TRBV28 and TRBJ1-4; D is unclear. The V gene's germline CDR1 is MDHEN and CDR2 SYDVKM. This CDR3 has 13 residues. Trimming stripped 7 bases from V and 8 bases from J, with 14 bases between. Here the CDR3 DNA reads TGTGCCAGCACCATAGCCAGGCAGGAAAAACTGTTTTTT. This sequence encodes CASTIARQEKLFF.